This T cell receptor beta chain was profiled in a study of shared clonotypes between healthy human individuals. Notes on this clone: Its antigen is undetermined.

Study-level points and caveats: Sequencing depth was a factor that was expected to affect clonotype sharing among donors.

There were no recent acute infections or vaccinations among the donors, who were healthy HIV-negative adults. The repertoire was sequenced with immunoSEQ multiplex PCR; TCRdb's copy has only in-frame clones and lacks some. The sample shows roughly 450,000 clones, 60% to 85% of them seen only once. Specimen: PBMCs. The TCR originated in a woman aged 40 to 50 in good health. Some clones in this sample may be carry-over from other donors' samples.

Here the CDR3 DNA reads TGCGCCAGCACAACTAGCGGGAGGGCCTACGAGCAGTACTTC. Amino acids: CASTTSGRAYEQYF. The chain is built from TRBV10-2 and TRBJ2-7, with TRBD2 matching over 13 bases. Germline CDR1 is WSHSY and CDR2 is SAAADI. This CDR3 spans 14 amino acids. The ends lost 7 bases at V and 2 bases at J; junction bases unmatched: 2.